A selection of T cell receptor beta chains follows, all from one sample in a study of blood T cell repertoires in COVID-19. Produced via immunoSEQ multiplex PCR; TCRdb's table is partial and in-frame only. The data contain fewer than 300,000 clones, 88% of them singletons. The sample taken for sequencing was peripheral blood. These receptors all come from a woman in her 40s who had recovered from COVID-19. The CDR3 runs from the conserved cysteine through the conserved F or W. D genes are given only for firm matches. The size of a clone is reported for some rows only, either as once, few or many, or as a class for expanded clones.

v_call	d_call	j_call	clone_size	cdr3_nt	cdr3_aa
TRBV5-1	.	TRBJ2-3	.	TGCGCCAGCAGCTTGGGGCAGGGGCCTAGCACAGATACGCAGTATTTT	CASSLGQGPSTDTQYF
TRBV27	TRBD2	TRBJ2-5	.	TGTGCCAGCAGCCCCGGGACTAGCGGGATGGCCCAGTACTTC	CASSPGTSGMAQYF
TRBV24-1	TRBD1	TRBJ1-4	.	TGTGCCACCCCGCAGGACAGGGGATGGGATCTGACTAATGAAAAACTGTTTTTT	CATPQDRGWDLTNEKLFF
TRBV7-9	.	TRBJ2-5	once	TGTGCCAGCAGCGCGTACCAAGAGACCCAGTACTTC	CASSAYQETQYF
TRBV7-2	.	TRBJ1-2	.	TGTGCCAGCAGCCAACAGCCAACACGGGGCTATGGCTACACCTTC	CASSQQPTRGYGYTF
TRBV5-1	.	TRBJ2-7	.	TGCGCCAGCAGCTTGGGGCCGTCATATACCTACGAGCAGTACTTC	CASSLGPSYTYEQYF
TRBV30	.	TRBJ2-1	.	TGTGCCTGGAGTGTACTTGCCCGGGGTGAGCAGTTCTTC	CAWSVLARGEQFF
TRBV25-1	TRBD1	TRBJ1-5	.	TGTGCCAGCAGTCCTACAGGGGGGAGGGGTCAGCCCCAGCATTTT	CASSPTGGRGQPQHF
TRBV19	TRBD1	TRBJ2-2	.	TGTGCCAGTAGTCTGACAGGGTCTTTTAACAACGGGGAGCTGTTTTTT	CASSLTGSFNNGELFF
TRBV7-2	TRBD2	TRBJ2-3	few	TGTGCCAGCAGCTTAGCGCCGACTAGCGGCCGAGGGTCCGATACGCAGTATTTT	CASSLAPTSGRGSDTQYF
TRBV30	.	TRBJ1-6	.	TGTGCCTGGACCGGGAGTGGGGGGGTGGGTTCACCCCTCCACTTT	CAWTGSGGVGSPLHF
TRBV30	.	TRBJ1-2	.	TGTGCCTGGAGCGCGGTGAACTATGGCTACACCTTC	CAWSAVNYGYTF
TRBV5-1	.	TRBJ2-3	.	TGCGCCAGCAGCCCAGGGGAGAACACAGATACGCAGTATTTT	CASSPGENTDTQYF
TRBV10-3	TRBD2	TRBJ2-3	few	TGTGCCATCAGTCGGACTAGCGGCCAGGGGGTAGATACGCAGTATTTT	CAISRTSGQGVDTQYF
TRBV11-2	TRBD2	TRBJ2-7	.	TGTGCCAGCAGCTTAACGGGGACTAGCTCCTACGAGCAGTACTTC	CASSLTGTSSYEQYF
TRBV30	TRBD1	TRBJ1-1	.	TGTGCCTGGACGAGGACAGGGCGACACACTGAAGCTTTCTTT	CAWTRTGRHTEAFF
TRBV7-9	.	TRBJ1-5	.	TGTGCCAGCAGCCAAAGGGGTCAGCCCCAGCATTTT	CASSQRGQPQHF
TRBV27	TRBD1	TRBJ1-2	few	TGTGCCAGCAGTTTCCGGTCAGGGGGCCGTGGCTACACCTTC	CASSFRSGGRGYTF
TRBV11-2	.	TRBJ1-1	.	TGTGCCAGCAGCTTAGGAGGTGTGGGCAGGGACACTGAAGCTTTCTTT	CASSLGGVGRDTEAFF
TRBV29-1	TRBD2	TRBJ2-7	.	TGCAGCGTTGGGGCTAGCGGGAGTTACGAGCAGTACTTC	CSVGASGSYEQYF
TRBV9	.	TRBJ1-3	once	TGTGCCAGCAGACGAAACAGCTCTGGAAACACCATATATTTT	CASRRNSSGNTIYF
TRBV11-3	TRBD1	TRBJ1-2	.	TGTGCCAGCAGCTTAGATCGGCTTCGGGGACAGCTTGACTATGGCTACACCTTC	CASSLDRLRGQLDYGYTF